This T cell receptor beta chain was sequenced for a study of siplizumab effects on memory and regulatory T cells. Study-level points and caveats: Unstimulated subsets were the mapping target of only a minor fraction of alloreactive clones. Naive T cell populations appeared to exhibit greater diversity than memory cells and appeared to be major alloresponse contributors. Some alloreactive sequences were traceable to unstimulated CD4+ memory cells, and siplizumab significantly reduced them. Proliferating Tregs from siplizumab cultures lacked functional confirmation of suppression.

Turning to this clone: The antigen is undetermined.

Only in-frame clones appear in the TCRdb table, and some are missing; sequencing was by immunoSEQ multiplex PCR. The sample yields about 100,000 clones, around 93% seen once. This CDR3 has 16 residues. The ends lost 0 bases at V and 5 bases at J; junction bases unmatched: 3. CDR1 is MGHRA, CDR2 YSYEKL, per germline. The chain employs TRBV4-1 and TRBJ2-1, with TRBD2 matching over 11 bases. The clonotype comes from a human donor in good health. Material for sequencing was non-Treg CD4+ T cells sorted from blood. The CDR3 loop is CASSQEGTSGNNEQFF. In nucleotides, the CDR3 is TGCGCCAGCAGCCAAGAAGGGACTAGCGGTAACAATGAGCAGTTCTTC.